The 24 T cell receptor beta chains reported below all come from one sample, sequenced in a study of blood T cell repertoires in COVID-19. Clones were sequenced by immunoSEQ multiplex PCR, and TCRdb holds only the in-frame ones, with some missing. The profile shows just under 150,000 clones, about four fifths of them singletons. The source material was peripheral blood. Source of these receptors: a human donor in a cohort sampled during active COVID-19.

This chain links TRBV18 with TRBJ2-5, with 11 bases aligning to TRBD2. The germline gives CDR1 KGHSH, CDR2 LQKENI. CDR3 length equals 20 residues. V was pared by 3 bases and J by 5 bases, with 20 bases of the junction left unmatched. CDR3 sequence reads: CASSPSSVGRSGRAWETQYF. The DNA of the CDR3 is TGTGCCAGCTCACCGTCGTCGGTCGGACGTAGCGGGAGGGCCTGGGAGACCCAGTACTTC. Together with reference TRBV18 and TRBJ2-5, the CDR3 gives the full variable domain: NAGVMQNPRHLVRRRGQEARLRCSPMKGHSHVYWYRQLPEEGLKFMVYLQKENIIDESGMPKERFSAEFPKEGPSILRIQQVVRGDSAAYFCASSPSSVGRSGRAWETQYFGPGTRLLVL.

V gene TRBV19 combines with J gene TRBJ2-5, with a tentative D call TRBD2 (5 bases). The CDR3 is 13 residues long. V was cut by 6 bases and J by 4 bases, with 12 bases left in between. CDR1 and CDR2 from the germline V gene are LNHDA and SQIVND (reference sequence). DNA for the CDR3: TGTGCCAGTAGCCCCCCGGGAACAGAGACCCAGTACTTC. Residues: CASSPPGTETQYF. Variable domain in full (rest from reference TRBV19 and TRBJ2-5): DGGITQSPKYLFRKEGQNVTLSCEQNLNHDAMYWYRQDPGQGLRLIYYSQIVNDFQKGDIAEGYSVSREKKESFPLTVTSAQKNPTAFYLCASSPPGTETQYFGPGTRLLVL.

This chain joins TRBV30 and TRBJ1-1, with D possibly matching TRBD1 (5 bases). V shed 0 bases and J shed 6 bases, with 20 bases lying between them. The germline V gene has CDR1 GTSNPN and CDR2 SVGIG (reference sequence). CDR3 size: 16 residues. CDR3 DNA: TGTGCCTGGAGTGTACGGACGGATCTGTCGGGGGCTGAAGCTTTCTTT. Amino acid sequence: CAWSVRTDLSGAEAFF.

J is TRBJ2-4 and V is TRBV2; TRBD1 matches 7 bases. This CDR3 contains 13 residues. Losses at the gene ends were 6 bases for V and 7 bases for J; bases not matched to a gene: 6. Germline lookup yields CDR1 SNHLY and CDR2 FYNNEI. DNA for the CDR3: TGTGCCAGCAGGACAGGGATCGGGAACATTCAGTACTTC. Its protein product is CASRTGIGNIQYF.

The chain is built from TRBV6-1 and TRBJ1-4; D perhaps matches TRBD1 (5 bases). V dropped 1 base and J dropped 3 bases, with 12 bases sitting between them. The CDR3 is 16 amino acids. The germline CDR1 and CDR2 sequences are MNHNS and SASEGT. Here the CDR3 DNA reads TGTGCCAGCAGTGAAGTCAAGGGGATAGCTAATGAAAAACTGTTTTTT. As protein: CASSEVKGIANEKLFF.

CDR3 loop: CASSGTGSGNTEAFF. For the CDR3, the DNA is TGCGCCAGCAGCGGGACAGGGTCTGGGAACACTGAAGCTTTCTTT. This chain uses TRBV10-1 with TRBJ1-1, with 9 bases lining up with TRBD1. CDR1 is WNHNN, CDR2 SYGVQD, per germline (reference sequence). The CDR3 has 15 residues. V trimming: 6 bases; J trimming: 1 base; junction bases outside the gene matches: 6.

The genes are TRBV6-5 and TRBJ2-1; 11 nucleotides agree with TRBD1. The germline gives CDR1 MNHEY, CDR2 SVGAGI. V dropped 7 bases and J dropped 9; count of bases not matched to a gene: 11. The CDR3 contains 15 residues. DNA of the CDR3: TGTGCCAGCATATCCTCGTGGACAGGGGGCTTTGAGCAGTTCTTC. It translates to CASISSWTGGFEQFF.

The rearrangement uses TRBV5-6 and TRBJ2-5; TRBD1 agrees at 9 bases. The junction had 8 bases not matched to a gene; V was cut back by 0 bases and J by 5 bases. In germline, CDR1 is SGHDT, CDR2 YYEEEE. This CDR3 comprises 16 residues. The CDR3 here is CASSLDGTGYVETQYF. CDR3 DNA sequence: TGTGCCAGCAGCTTGGATGGGACAGGGTATGTCGAGACCCAGTACTTC.

The rearrangement links TRBV30 to TRBJ1-1; 10 bases map to TRBD1. CDR1 and CDR2 (germline): GTSNPN, SVGIG (reference sequence). The CDR3 contains 13 residues. CDR3 DNA: TGTGCTTTGACCGGGACAGGGGTTACTGAAGCTTTCTTT. Its protein product is CALTGTGVTEAFF.

This clone occurred a few times. J is TRBJ2-2 and V is TRBV19; 7 bases agree with TRBD2. The V and J ends lost 7 bases and 1 base, in that order; junction bases with no gene match: 6. The length of the CDR3 is 15 residues. Germline V CDR1 and CDR2: LNHDA, SQIVND (reference sequence). The CDR3 here is CASKSGGKNTGELFF. The CDR3, as DNA: TGTGCCAGTAAATCCGGGGGGAAGAACACCGGGGAGCTGTTTTTT.

The V call is TRBV6-1, the J call TRBJ2-3; 8 bases map to TRBD2. Germline CDR1 reads MNHNS; CDR2 reads SASEGT. The length of the CDR3 is 16 residues. The V and J ends lost 0 bases and 4 bases, in that order; junction bases with no gene match: 6. CDR3 region: CASSEAGGGSPDTQYF. CDR3 nucleotides: TGTGCCAGCAGTGAAGCCGGGGGGGGGTCCCCAGATACGCAGTATTTT.

The chain combines TRBV5-6 with TRBJ2-7, with 10 positions matching TRBD2. There are 15 residues in the CDR3. V shed 0 bases and J 2 bases; nucleotides not matched to a gene: 2. Germline CDR1 and CDR2: SGHDT and YYEEEE. Here the CDR3 DNA reads TGTGCCAGCAGCTTGGGACTAGCGGGCACCTACGAGCAGTACTTC. It encodes CASSLGLAGTYEQYF.

The rearrangement uses TRBV5-1 and TRBJ2-7; TRBD1 agrees at 7 bases. CDR3 length: 14 residues. Germline V gene lookup returns CDR1 SGHRS and CDR2 YFSETQ. The trim removed 7 bases at V and 2 bases at J, leaving 9 bases unmatched. Here the CDR3 DNA reads TGCGCCAGCTCTTGGGGGACAGATACCTACGAGCAGTACTTC. It encodes CASSWGTDTYEQYF.

The J gene is TRBJ2-5, the V gene TRBV5-4; 11 nucleotides line up with TRBD2. The junction had 9 bases not matched to a gene; V was cut back by 1 base and J by 4 bases. Germline assignment: CDR1 SGHNT and CDR2 YYREEE (reference sequence). The CDR3 is made up of 17 amino acids. CDR3 in amino acids: CASSLTGLAEVGETQYF. CDR3 coding DNA: TGTGCCAGCAGCTTGACGGGACTAGCGGAGGTGGGAGAGACCCAGTACTTC.

The chain joins TRBV21-1 to TRBJ1-2; TRBD1 was called by the table and not checked on the DNA. TRBV21-1 constitutes a pseudogene. This CDR3 comprises 19 residues. The CDR3: CASTLHQGLIQGGLWGYTF. DNA of the CDR3: TGTGCCAGCACCCTCCATCAGGGCCTAATACAGGGGGGCCTCTGGGGCTACACCTTC.

The chain carries TRBV24-1 and TRBJ1-3; 7 bases are shared with TRBD1. Losses at the gene ends were 3 bases for V and 0 bases for J; bases not matched to a gene: 7. The CDR3 is made up of 17 amino acids. CDR1 and CDR2 (germline): KGHDR, SFDVKD. The CDR3 DNA follows: TGTGCCACCAGTGATACTAAAACAGGGGTCTCTGGAAACACCATATATTTT. Its translation is CATSDTKTGVSGNTIYF.

The V and J genes are TRBV11-2 and TRBJ2-1; 8 bases align to TRBD1. V lost 2 bases to trimming and J lost 3 bases; unmatched junction nucleotides: 12. This CDR3 spans 18 amino acids. The germline V gene has CDR1 SGHAT and CDR2 FQNNGV. Here the CDR3 DNA reads TGTGCCAGCAGCTTATTGCTGGGGGACAGGACCTACTACAATGAGCAGTTCTTC. This sequence encodes CASSLLLGDRTYYNEQFF.

The J gene is TRBJ1-1, the V gene TRBV12-3 or TRBV12-4, with a weak D call TRBD1 (5 bases). The CDR3 sequence is 13 residues long. With 5 bases removed from V and 8 bases from J, the gap between germline ends came to 15 bases. CDR3 bases: TGTGCCAGCAGTCTCCACGGGCAGGGAGAAGCTTTCTTT. Protein sequence: CASSLHGQGEAFF.

This clone was seen a few times. The V call is TRBV14, the J call TRBJ2-6, with 8 bases matching TRBD1. The V gene's germline CDR1 is SGHDN and CDR2 FVKESK. With V trimmed by 4 bases and J by 0 bases, 2 bases remained unmatched. The CDR3 runs 16 residues. The CDR3 spells CASSLTGGSGANVLTF. In DNA form, the CDR3 reads TGTGCCAGCAGCCTAACAGGGGGCTCTGGGGCCAACGTCCTGACTTTC.

The V and J genes are TRBV7-6 and TRBJ1-5; TRBD1 matches 10 bases. With 5 bases clipped from V and 7 bases from J, the junction kept 2 bases outside the gene matches. The V gene's germline CDR1 is SGHVS and CDR2 FNYEAQ. The CDR3 totals 13 residues. CDR3 coding DNA: TGTGCCAGCAGCCGGACAGGGGGACAGCCCCAGCATTTT. This codes for CASSRTGGQPQHF.

The chain combines TRBV7-9 with TRBJ1-4, with a tentative D call TRBD1 (5 bases). The V end was cut by 5 bases, the J end by 5 bases, with 21 bases between. The CDR3 is 17 residues long. Germline CDR1 is SEHNR and CDR2 is FQNEAQ (reference sequence). The CDR3 loop is CASSAAGWIEINEKLFF. The CDR3 coding sequence is TGTGCCAGCAGCGCGGCAGGGTGGATTGAGATAAATGAAAAACTGTTTTTT. Filled out from reference TRBV7-9 and TRBJ1-4, the complete variable domain reads DTGVSQNPRHKITKRGQNVTFRCDPISEHNRLYWYRQTLGQGPEFLTYFQNEAQLEKSRLLSDRFSAERPKGSFSTLEIQRTEQGDSAMYLCASSAAGWIEINEKLFFGSGTQLSVL.

In its sample, this clone was seen once. The CDR3 sequence is CAISSTRTSGSQRNEQFF. The DNA for the CDR3 is TGTGCCATCAGTTCAACCCGGACTAGCGGGAGTCAGCGAAATGAGCAGTTCTTC. The V gene is TRBV10-3, the J gene TRBJ2-1; 13 bases fit TRBD2. Trimming at V came to 5 bases and at J to 7 bases, leaving 14 bases not matched to a gene. Germline V gene data show CDR1 as ENHRY and CDR2 as SYGVKD. This CDR3 comprises 18 residues.

The V gene is TRBV7-2, the J gene TRBJ2-7, with TRBD1 identical over 7 bases. The CDR3 sequence is 15 residues long. The V gene end was trimmed by 1 base and the J gene end by 5 bases; junction bases not matched to a gene: 8. Looked up from germline, CDR1 is SGHTA and CDR2 is FQGNSA. Here the CDR3 reads CASSLEGTASNEQYF. The CDR3 bases are TGTGCCAGCAGCTTAGAAGGGACAGCTTCCAACGAGCAGTACTTC.

This sequence joins TRBV28 and TRBJ1-5, with TRBD1 as a possible D gene (6 bases). Germline V gene lookup returns CDR1 MDHEN and CDR2 SYDVKM. The CDR3 length is 14 residues. Trimming removed 5 bases at V and 7 bases at J, with 15 bases between. As DNA, the CDR3 is TGTGCCAGCAGTCTCCTCCAACAGGGCCAGCCCCAGCATTTT. Protein product: CASSLLQQGQPQHF.